One sample yielded the 4 T cell receptor beta chains listed below, sequenced in a study of CD8 T cells in Susac syndrome. An amount of RNA that ranged from roughly 0.5 to 1 ug was reverse transcribed with random hexamers. TCRdb fed the immunoSEQ multiplex PCR reads into MiXCR, producing one record per CDR3 protein. The sample includes about 180,000 distinct CDR3 sequences, approximately 94% of them seen just once. Sequences were obtained from CD4+ T cells from PBMCs. The receptors were gathered from a human donor with multiple sclerosis.

The chain combines TRBV27 with TRBJ2-2; the D call may be TRBD1 or TRBD2 (5 bases each). The germline gives CDR1 MNHEY, CDR2 SMNVEV (reference sequence). This CDR3 region has 13 residues. The ends were cut back, 1 base at V and 5 bases at J, with 5 bases in the middle. The CDR3 region has the DNA TGTGCCAGCAGTTTATGGGGGACCGGGGAGCTGTTTTTT. It translates to CASSLWGTGELFF.

The chain links TRBV7-9 to TRBJ1-4; the match to TRBD1 covers 8 bases. This CDR3 is built from 14 residues. After removal of 5 bases from V and 6 bases from J, the junction contained 5 bases not matched to a gene. Germline CDR1 and CDR2: SEHNR and FQNEAQ (reference sequence). CDR3 sequence (DNA): TGTGCCAGCAGCACCGGACAGGGCGATGAAAAACTGTTTTTT. Its protein product is CASSTGQGDEKLFF. The whole variable domain, remainder taken from reference TRBV7-9 and TRBJ1-4, is DTGVSQNPRHKITKRGQNVTFRCDPISEHNRLYWYRQTLGQGPEFLTYFQNEAQLEKSRLLSDRFSAERPKGSFSTLEIQRTEQGDSAMYLCASSTGQGDEKLFFGSGTQLSVL.

The rearrangement joins TRBV6-5 to TRBJ2-7; no clear D gene. There are 16 residues in the CDR3. CDR1 and CDR2 from the germline V gene are MNHEY and SVGAGI. V lost 1 base to trimming and J lost 2 bases, with 15 bases between them. The CDR3 bases are TGTGCCAGCAGTTACTTGCCGGGTCTCTCAACCTACGAGCAGTACTTC. Translation: CASSYLPGLSTYEQYF.

This chain joins TRBV29-1 and TRBJ2-7, with 11 bases lining up with TRBD1. CDR1 is SQVTM and CDR2 is ANQGSEA in the germline V gene. V shed 5 bases, J shed 1 base, and the junction held 4 bases outside the gene matches. The CDR3 loop spans 14 amino acids. DNA for the CDR3: TGCAGCGTTCGGACAGGGGGCAGGTCCTACGAGCAGTACTTC. Translated: CSVRTGGRSYEQYF.